This T cell receptor beta chain stems from a study of T cell responses to AZD1222 COVID-19 vaccine listed by TCRdb under 2021. A note on the overall study: A total of just over 230 trial participants underwent TCR sequencing, of whom 207 received two doses of AZD1222 and about 25 received two doses of the MenACWY control vaccine. Enrollment into the trials was organized by age into subgroups of 18-55, 56-69 and 70-plus years, and those subgroups contained roughly 150, 30 and 60 TCR-sequenced participants, respectively.

The CDR3 regions of human TCRbeta chains were analyzed by immunosequencing. The original pipeline was this. Repertoire TCRs were checked for matches against a reference library of SARS-CoV-2-specific TCRs that had been generated using the MIRA antigen-specificity platform. Breadth meant the fraction of unique TCRs that were SARS-CoV-2-associated, whereas depth meant the fraction of total T cells that were SARS-CoV-2-associated. Using the MIRA data, every spike-specific TCR was mapped to the spike region that the TCR reacted to and assigned to either a CD4 or a CD8 class. Log10-transformed breadth and depth values were compared by one-way ANOVA with Sidak's multiple comparisons tests. TCRdb took over this immuneACCESS table, retaining in-frame rearrangements with V and J assigned. Such tables are incomplete; in checked studies, under half of the missing clones stem from an unresolved V gene, and the remainder is unexplained. V, J and clone size are taken as reported in that table, and D and trimming were inferred from the DNA itself. This sample is represented by about 200,000 clones; roughly nine tenths of them were singletons. Together, the top ten hold around 3.6% of the sample.

The germline V gene provides CDR1 SGHNT and CDR2 YENEEA. The CDR3 runs 15 amino acids, cysteine and phenylalanine included. The DNA shown is the 45-base CDR3, in frame from base 1. V is cut by 2 bases and J by 0 bases, and the space between the germline ends is 5 bases. As regards this clone: Its antigen has not been determined. It has no much larger one-base neighbor in the sample; base qualities were not kept.

Explained via the paper, the time point label denotes: about 28 days (+/-7) after the second vaccine dose. What this sample's treatment or condition label stands for: meningococcal conjugate vaccine given as trial control. Samples from vaccinated people were obtained from the UK trials COV001 and COV002, which included a single-blind randomized controlled phase 2/3 trial of AZD1222 (ChAdOx1 nCoV-19) in healthy adults. For TCRbeta chain sequencing, PBMC samples were collected from trial participants at day 0 and at day 28 after the second dose. Beyond this particular receptor, the publication reports: The 56-69-year group was small, and its depth increase did not reach significance, likely because of low power. Nearly half of unique spike-specific TCRs reportedly recognized epitopes outside regions mutated in the B.1.351 and B.1.1.7 variants. The whole spike protein was spanned by vaccine-associated CD4 TCRs, and dominant responses were seen in regions 160-218 and 743-854. Because no day 14 peak-response samples were available, repertoires were characterized only after the peak T cell response. A significant rise in spike-specific TCR breadth and depth was observed after two AZD1222 doses relative to day 0 and relative to MenACWY recipients. Conclusions about previously exposed vaccinees were limited because only six AZD1222 recipients were SARS-CoV-2 seropositive at baseline. Participants were mostly white British, with more females than males. The authors suggested clonal diversity may have been underestimated.

The origin of this receptor is an adult who received the MenACWY meningococcal vaccine as a control. The chain is assembled from TRBV11-3 and TRBJ2-6; no D gene is confidently identified. Sequences were derived from peripheral blood, sampled 28 days after the second dose of the MenACWY control vaccine. The CDR3 loop reads CASSLINSGANVLTF. The nucleotide sequence reads TGTGCCAGCAGCTTAATAAACTCTGGGGCCAACGTCCTGACTTTC.